The sequence of this TCR beta chain was determined in a study of T cells expressing NK-cell markers. Overall study results and limits: Leadership of the CD3+CD56-NKG2C+ fraction also belonged to these clonotypes in several donors.

UMIs were included in TCR beta cDNA generated by 5'RACE template switching. From its re-call of the 5' RACE reads, TCRdb lists each CDR3 protein once, without DNA. The data show a few hundred thousand distinct CDR3 sequences, and the top ten clones hold around 0.42%. Details on this clonotype: The antigen remains unidentified.

The CDR3 totals 16 residues. The rearrangement uses TRBV12-3 or TRBV12-4 and TRBJ1-2; TCRdb lists TRBD1, though no DNA is available to test this call. This sequence was found in a man aged 18 to 35 in good health. Sequenced material: blood T cells: a sorted CD56 or NKG2C T cell subset, CD4+ or CD8+ T cells, or bulk PBMC T cells (not recorded which). Here the CDR3 reads CASSLIPGTGNSGYTF.